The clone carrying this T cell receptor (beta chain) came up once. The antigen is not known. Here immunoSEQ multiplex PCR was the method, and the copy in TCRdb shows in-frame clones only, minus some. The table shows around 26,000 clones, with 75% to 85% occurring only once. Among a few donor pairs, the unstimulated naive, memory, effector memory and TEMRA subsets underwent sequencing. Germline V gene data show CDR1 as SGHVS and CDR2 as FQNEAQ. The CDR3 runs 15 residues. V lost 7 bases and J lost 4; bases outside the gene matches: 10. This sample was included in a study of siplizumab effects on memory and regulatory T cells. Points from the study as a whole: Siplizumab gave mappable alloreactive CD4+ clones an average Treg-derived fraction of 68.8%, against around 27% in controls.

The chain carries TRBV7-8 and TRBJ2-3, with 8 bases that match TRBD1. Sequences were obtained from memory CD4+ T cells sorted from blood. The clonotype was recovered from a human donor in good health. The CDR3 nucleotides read TGTGCCAGCACCCAACGGACAGGGAGAGCAGATACGCAGTATTTT. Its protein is CASTQRTGRADTQYF.